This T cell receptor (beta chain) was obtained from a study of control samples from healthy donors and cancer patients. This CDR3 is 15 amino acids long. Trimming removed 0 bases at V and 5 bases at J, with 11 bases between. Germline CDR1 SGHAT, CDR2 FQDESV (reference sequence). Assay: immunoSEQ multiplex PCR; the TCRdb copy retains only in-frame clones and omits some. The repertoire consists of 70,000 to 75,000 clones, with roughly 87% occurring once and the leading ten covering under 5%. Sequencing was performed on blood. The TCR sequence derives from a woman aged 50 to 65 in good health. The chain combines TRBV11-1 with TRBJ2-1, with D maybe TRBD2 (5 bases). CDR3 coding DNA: TGTGCCAGCAGCTTAGCGTCTAGCAATAACAATGAGCAGTTCTTC. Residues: CASSLASSNNNEQFF.